This T cell receptor beta chain was identified in a study of tumor-infiltrating lymphocytes in primary liver carcinoma. V shed 4 bases and J 0 bases; nucleotides not matched to a gene: 3. Germline V gene data show CDR1 as SGHNT and CDR2 as YYREEE (reference sequence). There are 14 residues in the CDR3. Unsorted whole blood supplied the blood RNA, and germline DNA was isolated too. This clonotype was counted between two and nine times. Its antigen is not identified. General study results and limits: Tumor-adjacent and tumor-blood pairs displayed less overlap than did pairs of tumor regions.

The authors made TCR beta cDNA from around 500 ng total RNA with a constant-region primer. Slightly modified ARM-PCR with three nested multiplex PCR rounds yielded TCR beta libraries. Investigators reported that the first two PCR rounds, at around 10 cycles each, used TRBV1-TRBV30 forward primers with a C-beta reverse primer. MiXCR was run by TCRdb on the multiplex PCR reads, yielding one entry per CDR3 protein. There are fewer than 400,000 distinct CDR3 sequences in the sample; about 50% occur only once, and about 15% lies in the top ten. The sequence was obtained from a woman in her twenties or thirties with primary liver carcinoma and hepatitis B virus infection. The source material was peripheral blood. The V call is TRBV5-4, the J call TRBJ1-1, with 7 nucleotides matching TRBD1. The CDR3 sequence: CASSGDSMNTEAFF. CDR3 sequence (DNA): TGTGCCAGCAGCGGGGACAGCATGAACACTGAAGCTTTCTTT.